This TCR beta chain was observed in a study of PD-1 blockade in classical Hodgkin lymphoma. The ends lost 4 bases at V and 0 bases at J; junction bases unmatched: 3. Germline-derived CDR1 and CDR2 are SGHRS and YFSETQ. The CDR3 consists of 14 residues. Profiled with immunoSEQ multiplex PCR; TCRdb holds only in-frame clones, not every one. The top ten clones hold 6.6% of a sample with roughly 100,000 clones, around 88% of them seen once. After autologous stem cell transplantation all patients relapsed, and prior brentuximab vedotin exposure differed between cohorts. Sequencing used peripheral blood mononuclear cells (PBMCs), obtained before the second cycle of nivolumab. J is TRBJ1-1 and V is TRBV5-1; TRBD1 agrees at 7 bases. The sequence was obtained from a human donor with classical Hodgkin lymphoma. The CDR3 reads CASSGGQMNTEAFF. DNA of the CDR3: TGCGCCAGCAGCGGGGGACAGATGAACACTGAAGCTTTCTTT.